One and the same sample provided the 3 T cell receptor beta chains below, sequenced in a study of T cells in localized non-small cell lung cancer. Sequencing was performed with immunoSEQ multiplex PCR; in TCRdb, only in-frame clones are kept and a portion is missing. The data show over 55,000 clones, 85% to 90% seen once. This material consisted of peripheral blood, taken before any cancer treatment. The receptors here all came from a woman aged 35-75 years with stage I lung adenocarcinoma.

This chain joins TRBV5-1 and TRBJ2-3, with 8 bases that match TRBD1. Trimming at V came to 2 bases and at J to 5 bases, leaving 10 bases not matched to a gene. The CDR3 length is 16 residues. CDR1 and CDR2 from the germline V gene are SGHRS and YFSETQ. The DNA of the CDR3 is TGCGCCAGCAGCTTTATGATGACAGGGGCCGTAGATACGCAGTATTTT. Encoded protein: CASSFMMTGAVDTQYF.

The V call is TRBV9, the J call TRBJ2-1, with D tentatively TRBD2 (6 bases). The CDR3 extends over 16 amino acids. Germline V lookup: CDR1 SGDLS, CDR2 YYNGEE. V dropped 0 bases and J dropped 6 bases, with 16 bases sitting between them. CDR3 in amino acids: CASSVGVIGGINEQFF. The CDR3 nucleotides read TGTGCCAGCAGCGTAGGCGTTATTGGAGGGATCAATGAGCAGTTCTTC.

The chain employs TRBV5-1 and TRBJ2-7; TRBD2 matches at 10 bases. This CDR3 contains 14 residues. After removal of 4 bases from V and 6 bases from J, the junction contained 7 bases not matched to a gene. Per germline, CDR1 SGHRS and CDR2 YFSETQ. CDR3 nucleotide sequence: TGCGCCAGCAGCACGGGACTAGCGACCTCCGAGCAGTACTTC. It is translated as CASSTGLATSEQYF.